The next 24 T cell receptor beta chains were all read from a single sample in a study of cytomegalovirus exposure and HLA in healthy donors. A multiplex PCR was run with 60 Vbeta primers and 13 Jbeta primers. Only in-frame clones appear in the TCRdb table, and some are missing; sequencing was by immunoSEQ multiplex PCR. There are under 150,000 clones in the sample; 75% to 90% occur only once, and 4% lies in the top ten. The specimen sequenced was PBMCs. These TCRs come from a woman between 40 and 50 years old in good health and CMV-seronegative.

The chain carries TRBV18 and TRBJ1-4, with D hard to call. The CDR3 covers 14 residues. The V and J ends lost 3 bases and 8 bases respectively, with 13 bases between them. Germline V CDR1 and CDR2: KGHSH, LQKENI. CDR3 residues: CASSPIGLREKLFF. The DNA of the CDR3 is TGTGCCAGCTCACCGATTGGTCTCAGGGAAAAACTGTTTTTT.

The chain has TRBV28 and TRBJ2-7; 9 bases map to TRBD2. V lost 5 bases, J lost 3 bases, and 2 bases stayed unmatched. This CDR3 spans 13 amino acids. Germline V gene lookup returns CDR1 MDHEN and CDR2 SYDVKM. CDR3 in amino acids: CASSRTSDYEQYF. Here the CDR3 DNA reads TGTGCCAGCAGTAGGACTAGCGACTACGAGCAGTACTTC.

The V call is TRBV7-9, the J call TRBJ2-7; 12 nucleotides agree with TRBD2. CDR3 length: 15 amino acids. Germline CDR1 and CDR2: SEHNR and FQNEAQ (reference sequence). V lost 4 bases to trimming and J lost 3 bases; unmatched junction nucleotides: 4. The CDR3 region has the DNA TGTGCCAGCAGCTCCTGGACTAGCGGGAACTACGAGCAGTACTTC. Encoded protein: CASSSWTSGNYEQYF.

The CDR3, as DNA: TGTGCCAGCAGTTCTCATCGGGGGAACACTGAAGCTTTCTTT. It codes for CASSSHRGNTEAFF. This chain connects TRBV6-6 to TRBJ1-1; D unclear. The length of the CDR3 is 14 residues. V was cut by 4 bases and J by 1 base, with 10 bases left in between. Germline V lookup: CDR1 MNHNY, CDR2 SVGAGI (reference sequence).

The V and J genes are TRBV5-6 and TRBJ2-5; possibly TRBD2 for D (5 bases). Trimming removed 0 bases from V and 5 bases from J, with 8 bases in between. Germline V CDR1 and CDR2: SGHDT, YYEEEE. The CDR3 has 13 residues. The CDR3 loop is CASSLASRETQYF. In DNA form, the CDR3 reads TGTGCCAGCAGCTTGGCTAGCCGGGAGACCCAGTACTTC.

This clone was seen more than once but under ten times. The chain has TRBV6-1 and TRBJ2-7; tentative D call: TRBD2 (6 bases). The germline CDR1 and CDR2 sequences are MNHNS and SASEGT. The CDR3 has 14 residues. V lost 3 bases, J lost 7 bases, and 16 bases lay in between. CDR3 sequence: CASSDIRLVREQYF. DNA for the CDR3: TGTGCCAGCAGTGACATCCGACTAGTCCGGGAGCAGTACTTC.

CDR3 DNA sequence: TGTGCCAGCAGCCAAGTGACAGAGATGAACACTGAAGCTTTCTTT. It codes for CASSQVTEMNTEAFF. The gene calls are TRBV4-2 and TRBJ1-1; D may be TRBD1 (5 bases). Trimming took off 1 base at V and 0 bases at J, with 9 bases between the two ends. The CDR3 consists of 15 residues. Germline CDR1 LGHNA, CDR2 YNFKEQ.

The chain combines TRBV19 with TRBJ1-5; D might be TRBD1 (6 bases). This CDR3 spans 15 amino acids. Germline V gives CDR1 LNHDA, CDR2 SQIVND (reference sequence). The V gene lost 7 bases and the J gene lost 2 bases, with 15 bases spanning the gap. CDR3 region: CASNPQGRGNQPQHF. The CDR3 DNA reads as TGTGCCAGTAACCCCCAGGGGAGAGGCAATCAGCCCCAGCATTTT.

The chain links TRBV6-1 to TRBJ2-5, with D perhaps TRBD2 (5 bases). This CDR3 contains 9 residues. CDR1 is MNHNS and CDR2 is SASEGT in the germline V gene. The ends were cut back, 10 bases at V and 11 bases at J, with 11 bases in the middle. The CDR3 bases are TGTGCCACCGGGTGGGAGCAGTACTTC. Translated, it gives CATGWEQYF.

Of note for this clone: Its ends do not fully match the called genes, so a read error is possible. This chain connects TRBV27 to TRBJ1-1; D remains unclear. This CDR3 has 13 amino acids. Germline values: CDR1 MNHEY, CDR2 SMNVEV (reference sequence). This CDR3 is CASSLVRNTKAFF. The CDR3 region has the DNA TGTGCCAGCAGTCTTGTGAGGAACACTAAAGCTTTCTTT.

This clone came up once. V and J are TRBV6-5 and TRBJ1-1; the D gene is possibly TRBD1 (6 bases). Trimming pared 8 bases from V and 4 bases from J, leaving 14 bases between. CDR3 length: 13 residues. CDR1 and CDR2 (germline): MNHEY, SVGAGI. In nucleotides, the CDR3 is TGTGCCAGCGAATTGGACAGAGGCACTGAAGCTTTCTTT. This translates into CASELDRGTEAFF.

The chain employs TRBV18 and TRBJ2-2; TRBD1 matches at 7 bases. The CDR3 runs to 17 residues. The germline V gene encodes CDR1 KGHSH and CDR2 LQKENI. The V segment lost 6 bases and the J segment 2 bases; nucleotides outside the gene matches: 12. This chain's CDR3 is CASSMDRFGLNTGELFF. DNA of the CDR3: TGTGCCAGCTCGATGGACAGGTTTGGCCTAAACACCGGGGAGCTGTTTTTT.

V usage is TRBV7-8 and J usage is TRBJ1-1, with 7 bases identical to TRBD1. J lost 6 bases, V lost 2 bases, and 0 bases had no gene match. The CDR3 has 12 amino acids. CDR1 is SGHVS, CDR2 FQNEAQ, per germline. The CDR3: CASSLQGAEAFF. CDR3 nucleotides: TGTGCCAGCAGCTTACAGGGGGCTGAAGCTTTCTTT.

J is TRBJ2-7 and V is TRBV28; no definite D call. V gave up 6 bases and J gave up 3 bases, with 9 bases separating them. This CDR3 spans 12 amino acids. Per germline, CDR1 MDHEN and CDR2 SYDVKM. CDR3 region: CASSQTHYEQYF. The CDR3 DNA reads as TGTGCCAGCAGCCAAACTCACTACGAGCAGTACTTC. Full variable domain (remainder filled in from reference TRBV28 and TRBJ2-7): DVKVTQSSRYLVKRTGEKVFLECVQDMDHENMFWYRQDPGLGLRLIYFSYDVKMKEKGDIPEGYSVSREKKERFSLILESASTNQTSMYLCASSQTHYEQYFGPGTRLTVT.

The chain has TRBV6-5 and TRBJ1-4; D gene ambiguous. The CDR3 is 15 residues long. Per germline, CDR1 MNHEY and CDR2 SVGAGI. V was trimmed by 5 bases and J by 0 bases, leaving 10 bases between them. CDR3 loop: CASSLNTATNEKLFF. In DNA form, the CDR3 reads TGTGCCAGCAGTCTTAACACCGCAACTAATGAAAAACTGTTTTTT.

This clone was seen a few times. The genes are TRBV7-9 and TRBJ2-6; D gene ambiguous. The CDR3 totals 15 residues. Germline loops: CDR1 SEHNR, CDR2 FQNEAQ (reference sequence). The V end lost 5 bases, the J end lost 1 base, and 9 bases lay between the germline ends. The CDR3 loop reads CASSAVTSGANVLTF. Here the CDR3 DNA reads TGTGCCAGCAGCGCCGTGACTTCTGGGGCCAACGTCCTGACTTTC.

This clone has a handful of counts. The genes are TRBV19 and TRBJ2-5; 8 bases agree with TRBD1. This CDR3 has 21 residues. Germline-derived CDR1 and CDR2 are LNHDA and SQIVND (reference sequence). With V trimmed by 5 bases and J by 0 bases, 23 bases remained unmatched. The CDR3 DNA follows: TGTGCCAGTAGTTTTAAAACCGGAATCGTAGGGACAGGTACTTACCAAGAGACCCAGTACTTC. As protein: CASSFKTGIVGTGTYQETQYF.

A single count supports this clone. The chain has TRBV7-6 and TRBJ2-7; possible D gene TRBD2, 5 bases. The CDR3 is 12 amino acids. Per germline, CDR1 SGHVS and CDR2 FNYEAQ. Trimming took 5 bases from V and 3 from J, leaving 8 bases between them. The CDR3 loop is CASSPSGYEQYF. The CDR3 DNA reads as TGTGCCAGCAGCCCCAGCGGCTACGAGCAGTACTTC. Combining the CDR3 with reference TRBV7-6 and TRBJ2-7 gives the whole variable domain GAGVSQSPRYKVTKRGQDVALRCDPISGHVSLYWYRQALGQGPEFLTYFNYEAQQDKSGLPNDRFSAERPEGSISTLTIQRTEQRDSAMYRCASSPSGYEQYFGPGTRLTVT.

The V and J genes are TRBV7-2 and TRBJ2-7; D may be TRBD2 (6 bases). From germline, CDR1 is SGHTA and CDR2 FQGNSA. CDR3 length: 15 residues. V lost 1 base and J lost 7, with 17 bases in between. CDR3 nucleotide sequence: TGTGCCAGCAGCTTAGGGGGAGGAGGGTCGGGGGAGCAGTACTTC. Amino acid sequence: CASSLGGGGSGEQYF.

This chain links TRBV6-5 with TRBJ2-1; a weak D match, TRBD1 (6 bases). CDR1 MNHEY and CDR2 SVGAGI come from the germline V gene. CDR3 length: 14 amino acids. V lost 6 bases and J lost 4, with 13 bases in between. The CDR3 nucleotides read TGTGCCAGCAGACGACCACAGGGTTACAATGAGCAGTTCTTC. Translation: CASRRPQGYNEQFF.

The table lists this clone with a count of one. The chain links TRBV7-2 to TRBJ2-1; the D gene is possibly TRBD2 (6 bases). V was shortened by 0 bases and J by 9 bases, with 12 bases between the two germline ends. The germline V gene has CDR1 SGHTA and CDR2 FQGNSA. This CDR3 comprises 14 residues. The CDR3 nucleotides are TGTGCCAGCAGCTTAGCTACTGGGCGGGGTGAGCAGTTCTTC. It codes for CASSLATGRGEQFF. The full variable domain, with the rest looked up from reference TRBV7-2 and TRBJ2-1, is GAGVSQSPSNKVTEKGKDVELRCDPISGHTALYWYRQSLGQGLEFLIYFQGNSAPDKSGLPSDRFSAERTGGSVSTLTIQRTQQEDSAVYLCASSLATGRGEQFFGPGTRLTVL.

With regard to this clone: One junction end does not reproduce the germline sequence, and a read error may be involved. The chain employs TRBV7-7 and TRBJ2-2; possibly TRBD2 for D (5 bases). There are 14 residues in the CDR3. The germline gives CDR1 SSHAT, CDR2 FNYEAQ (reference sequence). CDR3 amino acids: CASSPQPRDGELFF. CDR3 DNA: TGTGCTAGCAGCCCCCAGCCCCGGGACGGGGAGCTGTTTTTT.

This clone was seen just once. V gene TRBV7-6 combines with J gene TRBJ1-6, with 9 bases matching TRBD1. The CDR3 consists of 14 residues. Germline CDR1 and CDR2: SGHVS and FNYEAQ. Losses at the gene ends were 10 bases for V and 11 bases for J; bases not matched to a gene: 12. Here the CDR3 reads CATSEGTGTAPLHF. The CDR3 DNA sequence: TGTGCCACCTCCGAGGGGACAGGGACCGCACCCCTCCACTTT.

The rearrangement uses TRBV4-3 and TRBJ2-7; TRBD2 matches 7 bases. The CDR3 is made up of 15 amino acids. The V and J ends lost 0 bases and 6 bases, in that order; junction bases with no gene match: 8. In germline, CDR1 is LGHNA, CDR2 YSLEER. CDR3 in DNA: TGCGCCAGCAGCCAAGACGGGACTACTCCTAGCGAGCAGTACTTC. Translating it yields CASSQDGTTPSEQYF.